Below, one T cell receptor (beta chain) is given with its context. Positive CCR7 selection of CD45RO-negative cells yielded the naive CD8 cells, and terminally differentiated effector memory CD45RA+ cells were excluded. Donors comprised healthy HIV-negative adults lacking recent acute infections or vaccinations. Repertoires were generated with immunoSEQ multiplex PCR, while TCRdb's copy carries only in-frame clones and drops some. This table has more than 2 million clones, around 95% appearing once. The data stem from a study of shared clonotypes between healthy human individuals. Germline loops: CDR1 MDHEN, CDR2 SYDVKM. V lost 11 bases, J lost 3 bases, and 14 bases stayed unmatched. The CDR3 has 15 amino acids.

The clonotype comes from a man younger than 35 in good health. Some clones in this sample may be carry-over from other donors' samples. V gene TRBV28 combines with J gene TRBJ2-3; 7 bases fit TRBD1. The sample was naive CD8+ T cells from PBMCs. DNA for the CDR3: TGTGCCGGAGCCGGTGACAGGGACCGAACAGATACGCAGTATTTT. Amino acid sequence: CAGAGDRDRTDTQYF.